This T cell receptor (beta chain) was identified during a study of vaccination and CD4 T cells after COVID-19. On the study more broadly: Median time from second vaccine dose to sampling was just over 70 days (14 to 241).

Cultured CD4+ T cell DNA was sequenced using the Oncomine TCR Beta short-read assay. TCRdb itself ran the PCR reads through MiXCR, one entry per CDR3 protein. The sample records under 25,000 distinct CDR3 sequences, 40% being singletons. This clonotype was recorded only once. What it recognizes is unknown. Stated treatment: approximately nine-day PBMC culture with coronavirus spike peptide pools or control peptides (ViraFEST assay). The sequence came from a human donor who had recovered from COVID-19. The specimen was CD4+ T cells from blood, cultured in vitro, collected after SARS-CoV-2 vaccination.

Here the CDR3 DNA reads TGTGCCAGCACGACTAGCACCCAAGAGACCCAGTACTTC. This translates into CASTTSTQETQYF. This chain links TRBV5-4 with TRBJ2-5, with 7 bases identical to TRBD2. Per germline, CDR1 SGHNT and CDR2 YYREEE (reference sequence). The CDR3 consists of 13 residues. The trim removed 6 bases at V and 1 base at J, leaving 3 bases unmatched.